This is a list of T cell receptor beta chains from one sample in a study of T cells expressing NK-cell markers. TCRdb re-called the 5' RACE reads and shows each CDR3 protein once, DNA omitted. This repertoire includes about 160,000 distinct CDR3 sequences. The sample was blood T cells: a sorted CD56 or NKG2C T cell subset, CD4+ or CD8+ T cells, or bulk PBMC T cells (not recorded which). The receptors shown here come from a man aged 18-70 years in good health. CDR3s include the opening cysteine and the closing phenylalanine or tryptophan.

j_gene	v_gene	CDR3aa
TRBJ2-1	TRBV11-1	CASSWDSYNEQFF
TRBJ2-3	TRBV7-3	CASSSVQEDTQYF
TRBJ1-2	TRBV2	CASSEGTGGYTF
TRBJ1-1	TRBV7-9	CASWDSLNTEAFF
TRBJ2-6	TRBV7-6	CASSPRGVGANVLTF
TRBJ2-5	TRBV5-1	CASSFITFQETQYF
TRBJ2-1	TRBV6-4	CASSLTGTGDEQFF
TRBJ2-3	TRBV15	CATSRDLGADTQYF
TRBJ2-4	TRBV11-1	CASSSPVEGMESKNIQYF
TRBJ1-2	TRBV29-1	CSVGSFTGLNGYTF
TRBJ2-7	TRBV6-1	CASSPDAWDTESYEQYF
TRBJ1-1	TRBV12-3/TRBV12-4	CASSFSGDGWTEAFF
TRBJ2-1	TRBV7-9	CASSSSHDLTSYNEQFF
TRBJ1-4	TRBV7-9	CASSPPVFDTLGEKLFF
TRBJ2-7	TRBV13	CASSANRGIYEQYF
TRBJ2-3	TRBV6-5	CASSSGQFDGTDTQYF
TRBJ2-1	TRBV7-9	CASSIGLADYNEQFF
TRBJ1-4	TRBV15	CATSRVRNNEKLFF
TRBJ1-5	TRBV7-8	CASSSRQGGQPQHF
TRBJ1-2	TRBV19	CASSPEARRFFEGYTF
TRBJ2-1	TRBV6-5	CASSYSSRTEVYNEQFF
TRBJ2-2	TRBV4-1	CASSHRSNTGELFF
TRBJ2-7	TRBV7-6	CASSAYGGNESYEQYF
TRBJ1-1	TRBV28	CASSLRGKMNTEAFF
TRBJ2-2	TRBV7-2	CASSSNSWPGELFF
TRBJ1-5	TRBV19	CASSIVGGGEQPQHF
TRBJ1-5	TRBV7-9	CASSDGTLNQPQHF
TRBJ1-2	TRBV9	CASSVDYASANYGYTF
TRBJ2-3	TRBV27	CASRAGGPDTQYF
TRBJ1-1	TRBV5-1	CASSLRGGNTEAFF
TRBJ1-6	TRBV7-9	CASSLMIGGNSPLHF
TRBJ2-1	TRBV7-9	CASSLATGYEQFF
TRBJ2-3	TRBV15	CATSSTTGVGDTQYF
TRBJ1-3	TRBV9	CASSGHSTGNTIYF
TRBJ2-1	TRBV9	CASSAGLTTGEQFF
TRBJ2-7	TRBV11-2	CASSLFTGNEQYF
TRBJ2-7	TRBV20-1	CSASERLSSYEQYF
TRBJ2-3	TRBV29-1	CSVEEGSGGADTQYF
TRBJ1-5	TRBV4-1	CASSQVTGPGAPQHF
TRBJ2-3	TRBV27	CASSPRPYTDTQYF
TRBJ2-1	TRBV27	CASSLRVPSPSLGSYNEQFF
TRBJ1-1	TRBV5-1	CASSTTGGNEAFF
TRBJ1-5	TRBV7-8	CASSFHGQGGGNQPQHF
TRBJ2-3	TRBV4-1	CASSPGPPPGDTQYF
TRBJ1-5	TRBV7-6	CASSLARGPQPQHF
TRBJ1-5	TRBV19	CASSIGSGTHSNQPQHF
TRBJ2-1	TRBV24-1	CATSEPGLGREQFF
TRBJ2-7	TRBV19	CASSMVSFYEQYF
TRBJ1-2	TRBV6-4	CASSEAFNYGYTF
TRBJ2-1	TRBV5-1	CASSLRLASSYNEQFF
TRBJ2-5	TRBV20-1	CSGRGLAGMETQYF
TRBJ2-2	TRBV28	CASSFPLQGSGELFF
TRBJ1-2	TRBV2	CASSMAVLLLGGYTF
TRBJ2-7	TRBV10-3	CAISEPGLAGPNEQYF
TRBJ1-2	TRBV29-1	CSVDVGQGFNYGYTF
TRBJ2-7	TRBV9	CASRDGLQGEHEQYF
TRBJ2-5	TRBV2	CASGQGPKETQYF
TRBJ2-1	TRBV28	CASSLLGPQRSPYNEQFF
TRBJ1-2	TRBV4-1	CASSQGDREIDYGYTF